This T cell receptor (beta chain) was sequenced for a study of control samples from healthy donors and cancer patients. CDR1 and CDR2 from the germline V gene are MNHEY and SVGEGT. V shed 2 bases and J shed 0 bases, with 2 bases lying between them. There are 12 residues in the CDR3. The data were produced by immunoSEQ multiplex PCR, yet TCRdb's version contains in-frame clones alone and is incomplete. The top ten hold more than 6.5% of the sample, which has about 140,000 clones, about 89% seen once. The J gene is TRBJ2-7, the V gene TRBV6-2 or TRBV6-3; no firm D call. Input material: blood. This receptor was obtained from a man younger than 30 in good health. CDR3 protein: CASSYPSYEQYF. In DNA, the CDR3 is TGTGCCAGCAGTTACCCCTCCTACGAGCAGTACTTC.